This T cell receptor (beta chain) is from a study of CD8+ T cells in alopecia areata. It was cDNA, reverse transcribed from extracted RNA, that served as the sequencing template. Repertoires were generated with immunoSEQ multiplex PCR, while TCRdb's copy carries only in-frame clones and drops some. The top ten hold 51% of the sample, which has about 64,000 clones, around 40% seen once. Germline lookup yields CDR1 MNHEY and CDR2 SMNVEV (reference sequence). J was trimmed by 2 bases and V by 5 bases; bases with no gene match: 2. This CDR3 comprises 16 residues. The TCR sequence derives from a human donor with alopecia areata. The sequencing input was NKG2D-low CD8+ T cells sorted from blood. This rearrangement joins TRBV27 to TRBJ2-1; 14 positions match TRBD2. CDR3 sequence reads: CASSPGLAGAYNEQFF. In DNA, the CDR3 is TGTGCCAGCAGTCCGGGACTAGCGGGAGCCTACAATGAGCAGTTCTTC.